The next 15 T cell receptor beta chains were all read from a single sample in a study of T cell responses to AZD1222 COVID-19 vaccine. Clones were sequenced by immunoSEQ multiplex PCR, and TCRdb holds only the in-frame ones, with some missing. The sample lists more than 70,000 clones, roughly nine tenths occurring once. The input for sequencing was peripheral blood, taken on day 0 of AZD1222 vaccination. All receptors come from an adult in good health.

The gene calls are TRBV13 and TRBJ1-5; D ambiguous. Germline loops: CDR1 PRHDT, CDR2 FYEKMQ (reference sequence). The CDR3 contains 13 residues. Trimming pared 4 bases from V and 5 bases from J, leaving 9 bases between. CDR3 bases: TGTGCCAGCAGCTCCACGGCGTATCAGCCCCAGCATTTT. This sequence encodes CASSSTAYQPQHF.

The chain employs TRBV14 and TRBJ2-3, with D possibly being TRBD1 (5 bases). Per the germline V gene, CDR1 is SGHDN and CDR2 is FVKESK. V lost 0 bases and J lost 2, with 15 bases in between. This CDR3 is 17 amino acids long. The DNA for the CDR3 is TGTGCCAGCAGCCAAGATTGGGGCGAGCTTGCCACAGATACGCAGTATTTT. As protein: CASSQDWGELATDTQYF.

This chain links TRBV4-3 with TRBJ2-7; D may be TRBD1 (6 bases). The CDR3 has 13 amino acids. Per the germline V gene, CDR1 is LGHNA and CDR2 is YSLEER. Trimming cost V 4 bases and J 1 base, with 8 bases left between them. The CDR3 coding sequence is TGCGCCAGCAGCCTGGACAGATCCTACGAGCAGTACTTC. Translated: CASSLDRSYEQYF.

The CDR3 bases are TGTGCCAGCAGCCAAGATTTGTTATATCAGCCCCAGCATTTT. Its translation: CASSQDLLYQPQHF. The rearrangement uses TRBV4-2 and TRBJ1-5; D gene uncertain. The CDR3 consists of 14 residues. Trimming removed 0 bases at V and 5 bases at J, with 8 bases between. The germline gives CDR1 LGHNA, CDR2 YNFKEQ.

Ten or more counts support this clone. This sequence joins TRBV6-1 and TRBJ1-1; no clear D gene. The CDR3 totals 14 residues. Per germline, CDR1 MNHNS and CDR2 SASEGT. V shed 3 bases and J shed 10 bases, with 18 bases lying between them. CDR3 region: CASSESLEGLRAFF. In DNA, the CDR3 is TGTGCCAGCAGTGAGTCCCTCGAGGGCTTAAGAGCTTTCTTT.

As DNA, the CDR3 is TGTGCCAGCAGCGACCCAGAGAACTACGAGCAGTACTTC. The encoded protein is CASSDPENYEQYF. This chain uses TRBV5-4 with TRBJ2-7; D unclear. The CDR3 contains 13 residues. The germline V gene has CDR1 SGHNT and CDR2 YYREEE (reference sequence). The V end was cut by 4 bases, the J end by 3 bases, with 11 bases between.

The gene calls are TRBV5-6 and TRBJ2-7; 8 bases map to TRBD1. The V and J ends lost 4 bases and 3 bases, in that order; junction bases with no gene match: 9. This CDR3 has 15 amino acids. Germline CDR1 reads SGHDT; CDR2 reads YYEEEE. CDR3 coding DNA: TGTGCCAGCAGCCCACCGGGACAGGTACGCTACGAGCAGTACTTC. This translates into CASSPPGQVRYEQYF.

This chain joins TRBV7-3 and TRBJ2-3; D is unclear. Per germline, CDR1 SGHTA and CDR2 FQGTGA. V dropped 6 bases and J dropped 4 bases, with 11 bases sitting between them. This CDR3 has 13 residues. CDR3 in amino acids: CASSPSTPDTQYF. In DNA form, the CDR3 reads TGTGCCAGCAGTCCCTCGACCCCAGATACGCAGTATTTT.

This clone has only one observation. The chain employs TRBV6-2 or TRBV6-3 and TRBJ2-2, with D perhaps TRBD1 or TRBD2 (5 bases each). Between the trimmed V and J ends, which lost 2 bases and 3 bases, there was a span of 16 bases. Per the germline V gene, CDR1 is MNHEY and CDR2 is SVGEGT. The CDR3 sequence is 17 residues long. The CDR3: CASSYKEGLADTGELFF. DNA of the CDR3: TGTGCCAGCAGTTACAAAGAGGGGCTGGCCGACACCGGGGAGCTGTTTTTT.

The gene calls are TRBV5-5 and TRBJ1-2; 12 bases agree with TRBD1. Germline lookup yields CDR1 SGHKS and CDR2 YYEKEE (reference sequence). The CDR3 has 16 residues. With V trimmed by 4 bases and J by 4 bases, 8 bases remained unmatched. CDR3 DNA sequence: TGTGCCAGCAGCCTCTTGGGACAGGGGGCTAGCTATGGCTACACCTTC. It specifies CASSLLGQGASYGYTF.

This chain joins TRBV18 and TRBJ1-1; D gene unclear. The CDR3 has 18 residues. CDR1 is KGHSH and CDR2 is LQKENI in the germline V gene. V was clipped by 2 bases and J by 1 base, with 20 bases between them. CDR3 loop: CASSPESHRTRENTEAFF. The CDR3 nucleotides are TGTGCCAGCTCACCAGAAAGTCATAGAACGAGGGAGAACACTGAAGCTTTCTTT. Full variable domain (missing parts from reference TRBV18 and TRBJ1-1): NAGVMQNPRHLVRRRGQEARLRCSPMKGHSHVYWYRQLPEEGLKFMVYLQKENIIDESGMPKERFSAEFPKEGPSILRIQQVVRGDSAAYFCASSPESHRTRENTEAFFGQGTRLTVV.

The rearrangement joins TRBV4-1 to TRBJ1-5; no reliable D call. Between the trimmed V and J ends, which lost 0 bases and 11 bases, there was a span of 17 bases. The CDR3 is made up of 15 amino acids. Germline CDR1 reads MGHRA; CDR2 reads YSYEKL. The CDR3 DNA is TGCGCCAGCAGCCAAGAATTGGGTTCCCAGTCAGCCCAGCATTTT. Its translation: CASSQELGSQSAQHF.

This chain connects TRBV7-9 to TRBJ1-1; D gene uncertain. The ends were cut back, 5 bases at V and 4 bases at J, with 14 bases in the middle. Germline assignment: CDR1 SEHNR and CDR2 FQNEAQ (reference sequence). CDR3 size: 14 residues. The DNA of the CDR3 is TGTGCCAGCAGCGTTAAGGGAGGCGCCACTGAAGCTTTCTTT. Its translation is CASSVKGGATEAFF.

This clone was seen once. This chain joins TRBV11-2 and TRBJ1-1; possible D gene TRBD1, 5 bases. V was trimmed by 6 bases and J by 6 bases, leaving 14 bases between them. The CDR3 covers 13 residues. Per the germline V gene, CDR1 is SGHAT and CDR2 is FQNNGV. This CDR3 reads CASSFSWGAEAFF. CDR3 bases: TGTGCCAGCAGTTTTAGTTGGGGGGCTGAAGCTTTCTTT.

The V and J genes are TRBV18 and TRBJ1-5, with D possibly matching TRBD1 (5 bases). The ends were cut back, 0 bases at V and 2 bases at J, with 14 bases in the middle. The CDR3 has 17 amino acids. Germline assignment: CDR1 KGHSH and CDR2 LQKENI. CDR3 sequence (DNA): TGTGCCAGCTCACCACCGATCCAGGGCAACGGCAATCAGCCCCAGCATTTT. Amino acid sequence: CASSPPIQGNGNQPQHF.